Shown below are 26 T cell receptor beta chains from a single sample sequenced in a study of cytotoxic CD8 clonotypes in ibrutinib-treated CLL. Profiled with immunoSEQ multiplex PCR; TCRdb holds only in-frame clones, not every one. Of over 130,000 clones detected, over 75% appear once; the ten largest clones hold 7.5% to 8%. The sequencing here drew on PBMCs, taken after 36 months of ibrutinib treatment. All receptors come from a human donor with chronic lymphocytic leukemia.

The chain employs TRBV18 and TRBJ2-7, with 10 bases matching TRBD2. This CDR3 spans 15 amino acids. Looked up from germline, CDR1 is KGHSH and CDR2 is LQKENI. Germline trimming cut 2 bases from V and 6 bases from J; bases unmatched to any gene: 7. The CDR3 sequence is CASSPTSGGASEQYF. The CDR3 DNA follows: TGTGCCAGCTCACCAACGAGCGGGGGGGCGAGCGAGCAGTACTTC.

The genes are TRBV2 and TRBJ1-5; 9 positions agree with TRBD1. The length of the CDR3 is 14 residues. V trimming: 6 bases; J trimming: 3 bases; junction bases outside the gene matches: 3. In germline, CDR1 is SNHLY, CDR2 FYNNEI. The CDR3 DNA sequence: TGTGCCAGCAGGGGGACAGGGTCCAATCAGCCCCAGCATTTT. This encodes CASRGTGSNQPQHF.

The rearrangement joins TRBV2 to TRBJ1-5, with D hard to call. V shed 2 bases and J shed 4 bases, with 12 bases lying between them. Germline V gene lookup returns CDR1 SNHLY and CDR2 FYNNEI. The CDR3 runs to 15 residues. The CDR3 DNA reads TGTGCCAGCAGTGAAAACTCCCTCGGGAATCAGCCCCAGCATTTT. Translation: CASSENSLGNQPQHF.

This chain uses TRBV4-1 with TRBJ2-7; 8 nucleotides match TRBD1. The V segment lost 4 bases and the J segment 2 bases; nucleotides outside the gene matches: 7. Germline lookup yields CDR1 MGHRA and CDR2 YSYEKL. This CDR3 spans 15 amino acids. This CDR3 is CASSPLTGETYEQYF. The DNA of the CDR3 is TGCGCCAGCAGCCCGTTGACAGGGGAAACCTACGAGCAGTACTTC.

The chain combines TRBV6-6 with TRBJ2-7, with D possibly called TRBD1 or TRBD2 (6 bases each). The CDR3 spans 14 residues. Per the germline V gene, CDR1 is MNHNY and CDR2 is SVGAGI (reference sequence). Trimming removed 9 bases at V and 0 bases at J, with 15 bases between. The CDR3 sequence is CASDKGGSSYEQYF. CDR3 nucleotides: TGTGCCAGTGACAAGGGGGGTAGCTCCTACGAGCAGTACTTC.

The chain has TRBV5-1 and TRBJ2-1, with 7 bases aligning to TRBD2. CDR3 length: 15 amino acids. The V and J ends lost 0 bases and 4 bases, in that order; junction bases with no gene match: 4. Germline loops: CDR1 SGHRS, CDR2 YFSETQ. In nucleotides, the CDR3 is TGCGCCAGCAGCTTGGGCCTAGCGGTTTACAATGAGCAGTTCTTC. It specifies CASSLGLAVYNEQFF.

The CDR3 spells CASRGQGAYSPLHF. The CDR3 coding sequence is TGTGCCAGCAGGGGACAGGGGGCTTATTCACCCCTCCACTTT. The rearrangement joins TRBV9 to TRBJ1-6, with TRBD1 identical over 12 bases. CDR1 SGDLS and CDR2 YYNGEE come from the germline V gene. The ends lost 5 bases at V and 8 bases at J; junction bases unmatched: 2. The CDR3 is 14 amino acids.

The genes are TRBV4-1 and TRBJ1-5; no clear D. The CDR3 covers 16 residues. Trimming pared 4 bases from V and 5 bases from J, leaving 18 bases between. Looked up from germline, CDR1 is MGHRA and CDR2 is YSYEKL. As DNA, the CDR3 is TGCGCCAGCAGCCCCCCACAGCCGGGGTTGGATCAGCCCCAGCATTTT. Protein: CASSPPQPGLDQPQHF.

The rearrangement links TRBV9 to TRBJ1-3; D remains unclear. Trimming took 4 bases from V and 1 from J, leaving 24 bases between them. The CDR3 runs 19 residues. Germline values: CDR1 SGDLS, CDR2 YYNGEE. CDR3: CASSRRNTQDGSSGNTIYF. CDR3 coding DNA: TGTGCCAGCAGCCGAAGAAACACTCAGGACGGTTCTTCTGGAAACACCATATATTTT.

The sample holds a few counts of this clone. CDR3 in amino acids: CASSQVMLGGSYEQYF. The CDR3, as DNA: TGCGCCAGCAGCCAAGTAATGTTGGGCGGATCCTACGAGCAGTACTTC. The rearrangement links TRBV4-1 to TRBJ2-7; the D is unclear. Germline CDR1 is MGHRA and CDR2 is YSYEKL. CDR3 length: 16 residues. Trimming stripped 1 base from V and 1 base from J, with 14 bases between.

The CDR3 nucleotides read TGTGCCAGCAGCTCGACATGGGCGCGGGAGACCCAGTACTTC. This translates into CASSSTWARETQYF. The rearrangement links TRBV5-5 to TRBJ2-5; D remains unclear. The CDR3 covers 14 residues. Trimming cost V 3 bases and J 5 bases, with 14 bases left between them. Per the germline V gene, CDR1 is SGHKS and CDR2 is YYEKEE (reference sequence).

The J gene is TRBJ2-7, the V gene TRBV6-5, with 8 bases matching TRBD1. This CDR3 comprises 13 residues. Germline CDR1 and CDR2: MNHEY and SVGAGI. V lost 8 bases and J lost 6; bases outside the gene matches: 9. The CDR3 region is CASGQNRGAEQYF. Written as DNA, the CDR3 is TGTGCCAGCGGCCAAAACAGGGGGGCCGAGCAGTACTTC.

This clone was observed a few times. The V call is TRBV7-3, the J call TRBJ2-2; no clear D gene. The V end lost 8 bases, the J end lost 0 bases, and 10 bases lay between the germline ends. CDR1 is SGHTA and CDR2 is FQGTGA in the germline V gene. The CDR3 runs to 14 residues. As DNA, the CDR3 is TGTGCCAGCGGAAGGATTGCGAACACCGGGGAGCTGTTTTTT. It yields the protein CASGRIANTGELFF.

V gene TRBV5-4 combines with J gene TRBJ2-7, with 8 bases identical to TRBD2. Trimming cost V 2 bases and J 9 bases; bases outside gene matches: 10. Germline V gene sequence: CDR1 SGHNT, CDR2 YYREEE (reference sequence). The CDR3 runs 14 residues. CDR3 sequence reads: CASSFPGSGGMQYF. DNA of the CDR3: TGTGCCAGCAGCTTCCCGGGGAGCGGGGGCATGCAGTACTTC.

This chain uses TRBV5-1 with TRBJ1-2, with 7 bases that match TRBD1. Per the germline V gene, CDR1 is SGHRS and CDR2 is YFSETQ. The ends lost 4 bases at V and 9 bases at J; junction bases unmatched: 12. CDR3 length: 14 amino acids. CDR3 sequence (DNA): TGCGCCAGCAGCACGATGACAGGGATTAGTAGCTACACCTTC. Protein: CASSTMTGISSYTF.

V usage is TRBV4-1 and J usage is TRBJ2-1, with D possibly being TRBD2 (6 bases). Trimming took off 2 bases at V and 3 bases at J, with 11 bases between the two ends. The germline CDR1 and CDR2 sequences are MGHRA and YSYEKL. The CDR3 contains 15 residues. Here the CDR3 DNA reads TGCGCCAGCAGCCAACAAGGCGGGGTCTACAATGAGCAGTTCTTC. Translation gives CASSQQGGVYNEQFF.

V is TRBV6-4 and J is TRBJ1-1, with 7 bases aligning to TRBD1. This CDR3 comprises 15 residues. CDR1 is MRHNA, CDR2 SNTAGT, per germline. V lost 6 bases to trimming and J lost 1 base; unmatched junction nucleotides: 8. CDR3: CASRTSGTANTEAFF. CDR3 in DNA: TGTGCCAGCAGGACCTCAGGGACAGCGAACACTGAAGCTTTCTTT.

This chain's CDR3 is CASSHLGQSNEQFF. The DNA for the CDR3 is TGTGCCAGCAGTCACCTCGGACAGTCCAATGAGCAGTTCTTC. The genes are TRBV28 and TRBJ2-1; D is possibly TRBD1 (6 bases). Germline assignment: CDR1 MDHEN and CDR2 SYDVKM. The CDR3 consists of 14 residues. The V end was cut by 5 bases, the J end by 6 bases, with 14 bases between.

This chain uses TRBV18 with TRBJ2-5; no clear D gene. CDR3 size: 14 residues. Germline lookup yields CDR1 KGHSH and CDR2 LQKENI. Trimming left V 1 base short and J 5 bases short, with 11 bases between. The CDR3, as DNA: TGTGCCAGCTCACCACTAGCTAGTCAGGAGACCCAGTACTTC. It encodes CASSPLASQETQYF.

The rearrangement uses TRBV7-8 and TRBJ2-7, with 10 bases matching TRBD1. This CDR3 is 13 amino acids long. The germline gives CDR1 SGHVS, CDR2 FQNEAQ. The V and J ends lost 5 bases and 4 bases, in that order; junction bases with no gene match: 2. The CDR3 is CASSRQGAYEQYF. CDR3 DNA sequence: TGTGCCAGCAGCCGACAGGGGGCTTACGAGCAGTACTTC.

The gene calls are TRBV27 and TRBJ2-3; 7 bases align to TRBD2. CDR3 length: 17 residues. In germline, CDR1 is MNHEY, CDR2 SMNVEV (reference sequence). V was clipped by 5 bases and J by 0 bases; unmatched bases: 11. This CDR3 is CASSPPPSGASTDTQYF. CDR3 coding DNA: TGTGCCAGCAGTCCCCCACCTAGCGGTGCAAGCACAGATACGCAGTATTTT.

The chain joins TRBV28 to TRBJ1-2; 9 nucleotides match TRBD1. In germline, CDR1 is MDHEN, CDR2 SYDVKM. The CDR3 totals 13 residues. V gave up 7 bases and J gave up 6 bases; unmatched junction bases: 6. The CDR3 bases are TGTGCCAGCACCTCACAGGGGGCGAATGGCTACACCTTC. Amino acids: CASTSQGANGYTF.

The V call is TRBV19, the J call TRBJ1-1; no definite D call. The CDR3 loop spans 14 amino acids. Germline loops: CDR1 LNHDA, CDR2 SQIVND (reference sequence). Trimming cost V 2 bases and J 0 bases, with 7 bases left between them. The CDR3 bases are TGTGCCAGTAGTATACAGGCTATGAACACTGAAGCTTTCTTT. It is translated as CASSIQAMNTEAFF.

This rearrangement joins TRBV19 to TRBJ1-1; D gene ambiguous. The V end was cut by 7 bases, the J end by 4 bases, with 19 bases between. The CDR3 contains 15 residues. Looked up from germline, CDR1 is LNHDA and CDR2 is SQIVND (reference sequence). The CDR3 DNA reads TGTGCCAGTACCCTTAAGCAGGCAATCCGCACTGAAGCTTTCTTT. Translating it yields CASTLKQAIRTEAFF.

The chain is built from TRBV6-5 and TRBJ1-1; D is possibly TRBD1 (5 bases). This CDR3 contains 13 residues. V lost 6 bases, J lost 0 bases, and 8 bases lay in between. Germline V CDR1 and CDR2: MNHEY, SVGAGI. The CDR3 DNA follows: TGTGCCAGCAGCGGACATATGAACACTGAAGCTTTCTTT. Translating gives CASSGHMNTEAFF.

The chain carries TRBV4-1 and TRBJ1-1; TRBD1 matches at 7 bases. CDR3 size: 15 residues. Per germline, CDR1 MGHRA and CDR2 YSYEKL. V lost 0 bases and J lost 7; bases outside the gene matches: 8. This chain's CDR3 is CASSQEKGGGVEAFF. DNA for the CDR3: TGCGCCAGCAGCCAAGAAAAAGGGGGCGGGGTTGAAGCTTTCTTT.